The next 22 T cell receptor beta chains were all read from a single sample in a study of T-cell reconstitution after alpha-beta-depleted transplantation in children. Unique molecular identifiers were built into the TCRbeta library. TCRdb re-called the PCR reads with MiXCR, one entry per CDR3 protein. The sample yields 450,000 to 550,000 distinct CDR3 sequences, approximately 10% seen once. Sample: PBMCs, mostly from graft donor cells, taken 180 days after TCRalphabeta/CD19-depleted stem cell transplant. The source of these receptors is a female patient aged 2-10 years who had a stem cell transplant for aplastic anemia, so the T cells may come from the graft donor.

This clonotype has a count of ten or more. The chain uses TRBV7-8 and TRBJ2-2, with D perhaps assigned TRBD1 or TRBD2 (5 bases each). This CDR3 spans 16 amino acids. Germline V gene lookup returns CDR1 SGHVS and CDR2 FQNEAQ. V was cut by 3 bases and J by 4 bases, with 15 bases left in between. In nucleotides, the CDR3 is TGTGCCAGCAGCTTCACCGGGACCTGGGCCACCGGGGAGCTGTTTTTT. Translating it yields CASSFTGTWATGELFF. Variable domain in full (rest from reference TRBV7-8 and TRBJ2-2): GAGVSQSPRYKVAKRGQDVALRCDPISGHVSLFWYQQALGQGPEFLTYFQNEAQLDKSGLPSDRFFAERPEGSVSTLKIQRTQQEDSAVYLCASSFTGTWATGELFFGEGSRLTVL.

The chain employs TRBV5-5 and TRBJ1-5; D not certain. Deletions cut 3 bases from V and 2 bases from J, with 12 bases between. From germline, CDR1 is SGHKS and CDR2 YYEKEE (reference sequence). The CDR3 covers 15 residues. CDR3 in amino acids: CASSWGRVGNQPQHF. CDR3 nucleotide sequence: TGTGCCAGCAGCTGGGGTAGGGTCGGCAATCAGCCCCAGCATTTT.

The CDR3, as DNA: TGTGCCAGCAGCTTATATTTACAGGGGGGGTATGAAAAACTGTTTTTT. Its protein is CASSLYLQGGYEKLFF. This chain links TRBV7-2 with TRBJ1-4, with TRBD1 matching over 8 bases. Germline lookup yields CDR1 SGHTA and CDR2 FQGNSA. This CDR3 comprises 16 residues. The V segment lost 2 bases and the J segment 6 bases; nucleotides outside the gene matches: 8.

This clonotype was seen repeatedly, ten times or more. This chain connects TRBV3-1 to TRBJ2-5; D is uncertain. This CDR3 comprises 14 residues. V lost 0 bases and J 5 bases, leaving 10 bases between the germline ends. From germline, CDR1 is LGHDT and CDR2 YNNKEL (reference sequence). The CDR3 coding sequence is TGTGCCAGCAGCCAAGACGGCAGCAGGGAGACCCAGTACTTC. It codes for CASSQDGSRETQYF.

This clonotype was detected a few times. The chain combines TRBV7-2 with TRBJ2-4; the D gene could be TRBD1 or TRBD2 (6 bases each). The CDR3 runs to 13 residues. Deletions cut 6 bases from V and 7 bases from J, with 13 bases between. Germline V lookup: CDR1 SGHTA, CDR2 FQGNSA. CDR3: CASSWQGGNIQYF. CDR3 nucleotides: TGTGCCAGCAGTTGGCAAGGGGGGAACATTCAGTACTTC.

The table lists this clonotype with a few counts. The CDR3, as DNA: TGTGCCAGCAGCTTAGGACGGACGGGAGGGCCCCTACCGGAGACCCAGTACTTC. The encoded protein is CASSLGRTGGPLPETQYF. V gene TRBV11-1 combines with J gene TRBJ2-5; 8 bases fit TRBD2. J lost 5 bases, V lost 1 base, and 15 bases had no gene match. Per germline, CDR1 SGHAT and CDR2 FQDESV (reference sequence). The CDR3 covers 18 residues.

The rearrangement joins TRBV20-1 to TRBJ2-6; unclear D gene. With 6 bases removed from V and 2 bases from J, the gap between germline ends came to 11 bases. The CDR3 is 14 residues long. The germline gives CDR1 DFQATT, CDR2 SNEGSKA (reference sequence). The CDR3: CSASEGTGANVLTF. CDR3 coding DNA: TGCAGTGCCAGTGAAGGGACTGGGGCCAACGTCCTGACTTTC.

This clonotype was seen only a few times. The J gene is TRBJ1-5, the V gene TRBV18; D is ambiguous. The CDR3 extends over 14 amino acids. V lost 3 bases, J lost 10 bases, and 16 bases lay in between. Germline lookup yields CDR1 KGHSH and CDR2 LQKENI. CDR3 nucleotides: TGTGCCAGCTCACCTCAGGTAGAAGTCAATCCCCAGCATTTT. This codes for CASSPQVEVNPQHF.

Only a few counts were recorded for this clonotype. The CDR3 here is CASNSASGRMHEQFF. In DNA form, the CDR3 reads TGCGCCAGCAACAGCGCTAGCGGGAGAATGCATGAGCAGTTCTTC. This rearrangement joins TRBV5-1 to TRBJ2-1, with 10 positions matching TRBD2. V lost 6 bases, J lost 8 bases, and 11 bases stayed unmatched. Germline CDR1 is SGHRS and CDR2 is YFSETQ. This CDR3 comprises 15 residues.

V is TRBV5-1 and J is TRBJ2-3; the D gene is possibly TRBD2 (6 bases). The germline V gene has CDR1 SGHRS and CDR2 YFSETQ. V lost 5 bases to trimming and J lost 5 bases, with 18 bases between them. The CDR3 runs 15 residues. The DNA of the CDR3 is TGCGCCAGCAGATCCGGACTACTCTCAGGAGATACGCAGTATTTT. Amino acid sequence: CASRSGLLSGDTQYF. The full variable domain, in which reference TRBV5-1 and TRBJ2-3 provide the parts outside the CDR3, is KAGVTQTPRYLIKTRGQQVTLSCSPISGHRSVSWYQQTPGQGLQFLFEYFSETQRNKGNFPGRFSGRQFSNSRSEMNVSTLELGDSALYLCASRSGLLSGDTQYFGPGTRLTVL.

V and J are TRBV19 and TRBJ1-1; 10 bases agree with TRBD1. The CDR3 sequence is 16 residues long. The germline CDR1 and CDR2 sequences are LNHDA and SQIVND (reference sequence). V shed 7 bases, J shed 5 bases, and the junction held 13 bases outside the gene matches. CDR3 in amino acids: CASTKGQGCRRTEAFF. CDR3 coding DNA: TGTGCCAGTACCAAGGGACAGGGGTGCCGGAGAACTGAAGCTTTCTTT.

This clonotype was found many times. The chain couples TRBV20-1 to TRBJ2-3; perhaps D is TRBD1 or TRBD2 (5 bases each). CDR1 is DFQATT and CDR2 is SNEGSKA in the germline V gene (reference sequence). CDR3 length: 15 residues. The V and J ends lost 3 bases and 0 bases respectively, with 13 bases between them. The CDR3 loop is CSAREDILSTDTQYF. The DNA of the CDR3 is TGCAGTGCTAGGGAGGACATTCTAAGCACAGATACGCAGTATTTT.

This rearrangement joins TRBV4-3 to TRBJ2-6, with TRBD2 as a possible D gene (5 bases). The CDR3 contains 19 residues. Deletions cut 4 bases from V and 0 bases from J, with 19 bases between. Per the germline V gene, CDR1 is LGHNA and CDR2 is YSLEER. The DNA for the CDR3 is TGCGCCAGCAGCCCCCCGGCCGGCGGGTACCTCTCTGGGGCCAACGTCCTGACTTTC. Encoded protein: CASSPPAGGYLSGANVLTF.

This clonotype was counted a few times. The chain employs TRBV28 and TRBJ2-7; D is perhaps TRBD2 (5 bases). Between the trimmed V and J ends, which lost 3 bases and 4 bases, there was a span of 10 bases. This CDR3 has 13 amino acids. The germline V gene encodes CDR1 MDHEN and CDR2 SYDVKM. The CDR3 sequence is CASSLDWAYEQYF. In DNA form, the CDR3 reads TGTGCCAGCAGTTTGGACTGGGCTTACGAGCAGTACTTC.

This clonotype occurred a few times. V and J are TRBV28 and TRBJ1-5; D possibly corresponds to TRBD1 (5 bases). This CDR3 has 14 amino acids. Germline lookup yields CDR1 MDHEN and CDR2 SYDVKM. V gave up 3 bases and J gave up 6 bases, with 12 bases separating them. The CDR3 loop is CASSLDQGTQPQHF. CDR3 nucleotides: TGTGCCAGCAGTTTGGACCAGGGTACTCAGCCCCAGCATTTT.

This chain links TRBV20-1 with TRBJ2-7; D might be TRBD2 (5 bases). Germline V CDR1 and CDR2: DFQATT, SNEGSKA (reference sequence). The CDR3 runs to 13 residues. The ends were cut back, 7 bases at V and 7 bases at J, with 20 bases in the middle. DNA of the CDR3: TGCAGTGGGGGTGGGGAGCCAAGTCTTGAGCAGTACTTC. Its protein is CSGGGEPSLEQYF.

V and J are TRBV27 and TRBJ2-1; 12 nucleotides match TRBD2. The junction had 4 bases not matched to a gene; V was cut back by 3 bases and J by 4 bases. Germline lookup yields CDR1 MNHEY and CDR2 SMNVEV (reference sequence). The length of the CDR3 is 16 residues. The CDR3 DNA reads as TGTGCCAGCAGTTTTACTAGCGGGAGGTTATACAATGAGCAGTTCTTC. Translated, it gives CASSFTSGRLYNEQFF.

This clonotype turned up a few times. The chain joins TRBV12-3 or TRBV12-4 to TRBJ2-5; D gene ambiguous. The CDR3 is 14 residues long. V lost 5 bases and J 5 bases, leaving 15 bases between the germline ends. CDR3 DNA: TGTGCCAGCAGTCTAACTGGGCCTAGGGAGACCCAGTACTTC. This sequence encodes CASSLTGPRETQYF.

The table lists this clonotype with a few counts. The rearrangement links TRBV6-4 to TRBJ2-1; 8 bases are shared with TRBD2. Germline V gene lookup returns CDR1 MRHNA and CDR2 SNTAGT. This CDR3 contains 17 residues. Trimming at V came to 0 bases and at J to 4 bases, leaving 8 bases not matched to a gene. The CDR3 is CASSDSLSSGRYNEQFF. In nucleotides, the CDR3 is TGTGCCAGCAGTGACTCGTTGTCTAGCGGGCGATACAATGAGCAGTTCTTC.

The J gene is TRBJ1-5, the V gene TRBV20-1; D remains ambiguous. The CDR3 length is 14 residues. Germline V gives CDR1 DFQATT, CDR2 SNEGSKA (reference sequence). Deletions cut 0 bases from V and 0 bases from J, with 6 bases between. The CDR3, as DNA: TGCAGTGCTAGAGATTATCTTAGCAATCAGCCCCAGCATTTT. As protein: CSARDYLSNQPQHF.

This clonotype has a handful of counts. V is TRBV5-1 and J is TRBJ2-5, with D perhaps given as TRBD1 or TRBD2 (5 bases each). The ends were cut back, 10 bases at V and 5 bases at J, with 15 bases in the middle. The CDR3 is 12 amino acids. Germline CDR1 reads SGHRS; CDR2 reads YFSETQ. The CDR3, as DNA: TGCGCCTCCGAGGGGAATGGCGAGACCCAGTACTTC. This gives the protein CASEGNGETQYF.

V and J are TRBV4-3 and TRBJ2-1; 8 bases map to TRBD2. The CDR3 covers 16 residues. With 3 bases clipped from V and 4 bases from J, the junction kept 8 bases outside the gene matches. Germline values: CDR1 LGHNA, CDR2 YSLEER. CDR3: CASSQFLAGFYNEQFF. As DNA, the CDR3 is TGCGCCAGCAGCCAGTTCTTAGCGGGATTTTACAATGAGCAGTTCTTC.